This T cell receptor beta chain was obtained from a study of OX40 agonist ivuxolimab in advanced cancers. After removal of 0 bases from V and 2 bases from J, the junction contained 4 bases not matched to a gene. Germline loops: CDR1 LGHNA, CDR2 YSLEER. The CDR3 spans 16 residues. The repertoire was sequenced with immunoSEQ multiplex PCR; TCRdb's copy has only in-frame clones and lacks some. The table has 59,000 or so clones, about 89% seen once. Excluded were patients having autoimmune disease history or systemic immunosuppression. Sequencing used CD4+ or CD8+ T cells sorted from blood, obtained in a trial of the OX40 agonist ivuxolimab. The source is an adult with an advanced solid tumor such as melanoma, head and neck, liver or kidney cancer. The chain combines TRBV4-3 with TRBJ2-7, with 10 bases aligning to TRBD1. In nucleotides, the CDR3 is TGCGCCAGCAGCCAAGACGGACAGGGGGGTCCCTACGAGCAGTACTTC. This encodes CASSQDGQGGPYEQYF.